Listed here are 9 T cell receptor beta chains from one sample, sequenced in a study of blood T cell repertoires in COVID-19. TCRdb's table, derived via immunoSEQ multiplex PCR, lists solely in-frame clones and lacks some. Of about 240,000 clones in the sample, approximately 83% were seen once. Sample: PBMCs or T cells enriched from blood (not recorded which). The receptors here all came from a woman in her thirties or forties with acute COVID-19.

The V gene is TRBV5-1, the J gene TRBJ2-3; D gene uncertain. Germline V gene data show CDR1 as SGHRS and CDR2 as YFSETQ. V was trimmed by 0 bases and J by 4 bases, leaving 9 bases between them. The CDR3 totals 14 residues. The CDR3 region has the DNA TGCGCCAGCAGCTTGGAAATCCCGGCAGATACGCAGTATTTT. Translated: CASSLEIPADTQYF.

CDR3 protein: CASSQDFRVNYGYTF. The CDR3 DNA is TGTGCCAGCAGCCAAGATTTCCGGGTTAACTATGGCTACACCTTC. This chain joins TRBV3-1 (or the pseudogene TRBV3-2) and TRBJ1-2; D is undetermined. Looked up from germline, CDR1 is LGHDT and CDR2 is YNNKEL (reference sequence). This CDR3 contains 15 residues. V was trimmed by 0 bases and J by 1 base, leaving 9 bases between them.

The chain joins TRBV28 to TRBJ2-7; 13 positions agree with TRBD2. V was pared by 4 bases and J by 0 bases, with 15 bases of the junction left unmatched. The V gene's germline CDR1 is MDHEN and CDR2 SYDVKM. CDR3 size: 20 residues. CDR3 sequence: CASSSWTGGLAGRSSYEQYF. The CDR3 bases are TGTGCCAGCAGTTCCTGGACAGGGGGACTAGCGGGGCGAAGCTCCTACGAGCAGTACTTC.

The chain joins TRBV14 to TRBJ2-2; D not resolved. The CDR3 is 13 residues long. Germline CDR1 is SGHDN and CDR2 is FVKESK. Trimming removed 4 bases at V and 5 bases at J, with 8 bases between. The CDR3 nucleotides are TGTGCCAGCAGCCCCAAAGCAACCGGGGAGCTGTTTTTT. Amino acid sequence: CASSPKATGELFF.

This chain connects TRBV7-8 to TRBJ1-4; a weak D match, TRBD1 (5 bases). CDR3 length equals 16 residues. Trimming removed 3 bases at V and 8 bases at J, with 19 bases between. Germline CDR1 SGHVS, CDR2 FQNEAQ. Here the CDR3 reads CASSLHTRGFGEKLFF. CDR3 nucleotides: TGTGCCAGCAGCTTGCACACGCGGGGGTTTGGAGAAAAACTGTTTTTT.

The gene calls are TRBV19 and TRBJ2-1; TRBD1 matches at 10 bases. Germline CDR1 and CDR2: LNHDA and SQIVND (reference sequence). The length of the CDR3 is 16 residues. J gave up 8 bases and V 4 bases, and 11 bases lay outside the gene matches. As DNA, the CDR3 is TGTGCCAGTAGTAAAGGGACAGGGGAAGTTCGGGATGAGCAGTTCTTC. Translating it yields CASSKGTGEVRDEQFF.

CDR3 coding DNA: TGTGCCAGCAGCGCGACCGGGACAGGGAACACTGAAGCTTTCTTT. This gives the protein CASSATGTGNTEAFF. The chain combines TRBV9 with TRBJ1-1, with 8 bases lining up with TRBD1. Germline V CDR1 and CDR2: SGDLS, YYNGEE. There are 15 residues in the CDR3. With V trimmed by 3 bases and J by 1 base, 5 bases remained unmatched.

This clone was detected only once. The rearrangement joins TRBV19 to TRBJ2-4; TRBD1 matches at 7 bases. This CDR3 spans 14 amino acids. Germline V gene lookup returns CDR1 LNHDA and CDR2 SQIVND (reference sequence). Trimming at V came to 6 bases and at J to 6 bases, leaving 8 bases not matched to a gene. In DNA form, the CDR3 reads TGTGCCAGTAGACCTGACAGGGAACCAAACATTCAGTACTTC. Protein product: CASRPDREPNIQYF.

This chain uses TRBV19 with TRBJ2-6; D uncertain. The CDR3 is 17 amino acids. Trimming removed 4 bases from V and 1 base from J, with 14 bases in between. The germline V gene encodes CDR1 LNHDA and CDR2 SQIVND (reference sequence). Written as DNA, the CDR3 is TGTGCCAGTAGTAAAGCATACTATAGATCTGGGGCCAACGTCCTGACTTTC. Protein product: CASSKAYYRSGANVLTF.